Detailed here is one TCR beta chain. This record belongs to a study of blood T cell repertoires in COVID-19. Across the study: The United States, Italy and Spain provided the acute and convalescent COVID-19 samples. Nucleic acid was either cDNA or gDNA, and it came from T cells, B-cell-depleted T cells, or PBMCs.

Per the original methods: Amplification of reference gene primers was used by the study to estimate nucleated cell counts. Libraries were prepared by immunoSEQ multiplex PCR; TCRdb keeps only in-frame clonotypes and omits some of them. That table furnishes V, J and clone size, whereas the DNA furnished D and trimming. The sample gives roughly 59,000 clones, 60% to 80% of which show up once; 10% to 15% is in the top ten. This CDR3 has 13 residues. Germline V gene lookup returns CDR1 SGHKS and CDR2 YYEKEE (reference sequence). Trimming removed 2 bases from V and 13 bases from J; junction bases left unmatched: 9.

The V gene is TRBV5-5, the J gene TRBJ1-5; 7 nucleotides agree with TRBD1. The TCR sequence derives from an elderly man with acute or convalescent COVID-19. Material for sequencing was peripheral blood. The CDR3, as DNA: TGTGCCAGCAGCTTCCTGATAGGGACAGATCAGCATTTT. Translation gives CASSFLIGTDQHF. Full variable domain (outside the CDR3, taken from reference TRBV5-5 and TRBJ1-5): DAGVTQSPTHLIKTRGQQVTLRCSPISGHKSVSWYQQVLGQGPQFIFQYYEKEERGRGNFPDRFSARQFPNYSSELNVNALLLGDSALYLCASSFLIGTDQHFGDGTRLSIL.